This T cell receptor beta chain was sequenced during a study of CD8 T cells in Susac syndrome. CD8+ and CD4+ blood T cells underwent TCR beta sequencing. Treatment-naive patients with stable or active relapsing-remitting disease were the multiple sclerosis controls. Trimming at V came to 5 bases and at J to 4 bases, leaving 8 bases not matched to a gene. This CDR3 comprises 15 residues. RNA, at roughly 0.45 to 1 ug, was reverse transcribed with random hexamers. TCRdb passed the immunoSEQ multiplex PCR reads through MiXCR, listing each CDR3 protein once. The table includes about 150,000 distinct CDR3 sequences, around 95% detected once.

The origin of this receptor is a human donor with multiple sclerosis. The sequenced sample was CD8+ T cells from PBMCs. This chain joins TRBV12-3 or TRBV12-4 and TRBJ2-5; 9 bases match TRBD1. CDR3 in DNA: TGTGCCAGCAGTACCCTACAGGGGGCCGCAGAGACCCAGTACTTC. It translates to CASSTLQGAAETQYF.